This entry features one T cell receptor beta chain sequence. Its antigen is unidentified. Data came from immunoSEQ multiplex PCR; TCRdb stores just in-frame clones and leaves some out. Here the sample spans 50,000 to 55,000 clones, 84% being singletons. This record comes from a study of OX40 agonist ivuxolimab in advanced cancers. In the study overall: The patients received agonistic anti-OX40 (CD134) antibody ivuxolimab. Whole-study findings and limits: Among T cells, CD8+ cells averaged more expanded clones than CD4+ cells.

The CDR3 covers 15 residues. The ends lost 4 bases at V and 10 bases at J; junction bases unmatched: 13. The germline V gene encodes CDR1 MGHRA and CDR2 YSYEKL. This sample comprised CD4+ or CD8+ T cells sorted from blood, obtained in a trial of the OX40 agonist ivuxolimab. The TCR was taken from an adult with an advanced solid tumor such as melanoma, head and neck, liver or kidney cancer. J is TRBJ2-1 and V is TRBV4-1; 7 bases are a match to TRBD2. DNA for the CDR3: TGCGCCAGCAGCCGAGCGCTAGCGGCCCGACAAGAGCAGTTCTTC. Its protein is CASSRALAARQEQFF.